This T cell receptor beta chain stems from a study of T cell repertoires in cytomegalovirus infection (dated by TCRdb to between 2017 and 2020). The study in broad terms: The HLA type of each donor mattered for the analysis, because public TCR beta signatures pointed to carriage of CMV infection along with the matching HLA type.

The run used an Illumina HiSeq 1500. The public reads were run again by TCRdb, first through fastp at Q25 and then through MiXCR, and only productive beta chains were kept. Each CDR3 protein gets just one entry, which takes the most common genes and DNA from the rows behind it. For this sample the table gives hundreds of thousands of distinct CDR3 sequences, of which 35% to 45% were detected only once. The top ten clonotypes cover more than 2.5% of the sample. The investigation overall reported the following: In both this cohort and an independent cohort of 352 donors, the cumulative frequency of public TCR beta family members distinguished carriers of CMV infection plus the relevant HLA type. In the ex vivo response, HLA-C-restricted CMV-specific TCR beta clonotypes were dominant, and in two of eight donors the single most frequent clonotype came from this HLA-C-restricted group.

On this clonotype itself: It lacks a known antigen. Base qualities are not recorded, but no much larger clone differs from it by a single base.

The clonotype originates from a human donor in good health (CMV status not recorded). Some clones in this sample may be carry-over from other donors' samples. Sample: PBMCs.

The CDR3 sequence is CASSQDPTGNSLNTGELFF. The DNA reads as follows: TGCGCCAGCAGCCAAGACCCGACGGGGAATAGCCTTAACACCGGGGAGCTGTTTTTT. The rearranged segments are TRBV4-1 and TRBJ2-2; TRBD2 is a possible D gene, resting on 5 matching bases. As encoded in the germline V gene, CDR1 is MGHRA while CDR2 is YSYEKL. V lost 0 bases and J lost 2 bases; the stretch between them is 19 bases long. The CDR3 contains 19 residues, cysteine and phenylalanine counted. Just CDR3 DNA is preserved here, 57 bases in frame from base 1.